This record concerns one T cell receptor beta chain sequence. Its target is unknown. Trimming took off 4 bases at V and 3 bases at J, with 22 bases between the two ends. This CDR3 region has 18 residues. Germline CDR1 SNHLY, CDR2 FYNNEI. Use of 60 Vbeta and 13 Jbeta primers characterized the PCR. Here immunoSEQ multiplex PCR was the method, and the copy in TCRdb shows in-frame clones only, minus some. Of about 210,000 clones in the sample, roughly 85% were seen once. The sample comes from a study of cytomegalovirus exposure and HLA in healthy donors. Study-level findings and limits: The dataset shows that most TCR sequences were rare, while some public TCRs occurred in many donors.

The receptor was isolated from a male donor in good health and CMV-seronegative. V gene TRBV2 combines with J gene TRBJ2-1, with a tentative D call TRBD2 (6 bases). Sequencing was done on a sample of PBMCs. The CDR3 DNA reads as TGTGCCAGCAGTGCTAACGTCTTTAGCGGAGTTAACTACAATGAGCAGTTCTTC. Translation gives CASSANVFSGVNYNEQFF.